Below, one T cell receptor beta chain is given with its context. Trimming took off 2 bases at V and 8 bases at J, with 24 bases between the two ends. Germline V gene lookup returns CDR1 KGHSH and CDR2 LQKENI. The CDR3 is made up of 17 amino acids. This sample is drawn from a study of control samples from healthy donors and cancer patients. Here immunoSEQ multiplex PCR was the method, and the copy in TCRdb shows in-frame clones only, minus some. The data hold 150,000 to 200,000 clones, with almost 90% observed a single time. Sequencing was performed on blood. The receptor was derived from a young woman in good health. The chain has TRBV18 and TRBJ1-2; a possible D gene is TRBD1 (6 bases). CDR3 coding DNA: TGTGCCAGCTCACCAATCTCCCGTCTTTGGGGGGCAGGAGGCTACACCTTC. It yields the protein CASSPISRLWGAGGYTF. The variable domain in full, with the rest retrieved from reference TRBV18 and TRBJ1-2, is NAGVMQNPRHLVRRRGQEARLRCSPMKGHSHVYWYRQLPEEGLKFMVYLQKENIIDESGMPKERFSAEFPKEGPSILRIQQVVRGDSAAYFCASSPISRLWGAGGYTFGSGTRLTVV.